These 2 T cell receptor beta chains share one sample of origin, sequenced in a study of identical twins (dated by TCRdb to 2016 to 2017). Libraries were constructed by 5' RACE. The instrument given in TCRdb is Illumina HiSeq 2000. The raw public reads went through TCRdb reprocessing: fastp at Q25, MiXCR clone calling, in-frame beta chains kept. Merged by CDR3 protein, the rows form single entries marked with the most common genes and DNA. The sample records under 350,000 distinct CDR3 sequences, 8% to 9.5% of which are singletons. Clones ranked in the top ten supply roughly 7% of the sample. These data were likewise used in another study, on yellow fever vaccine responses in identical twins.

Material: CD8+ T cells sorted from blood. The receptors come from a woman aged 18-29 years in good health.

This chain uses TRBV29-1 with TRBJ1-2; D unclear. The CDR3 runs to 13 residues. Germline-derived CDR1 and CDR2 are SQVTM and ANQGSEA. With 0 bases removed from V and 8 bases from J, the gap between germline ends came to 13 bases. The CDR3 DNA reads TGCAGCGTTGAAGATGTACGGAGGGCCGGCTACACCTTC. Its protein is CSVEDVRRAGYTF.

The V call is TRBV2, the J call TRBJ2-5, with 8 nucleotides matching TRBD1. This CDR3 has 13 residues. The V and J ends lost 6 bases and 5 bases, in that order; junction bases with no gene match: 5. The germline V gene encodes CDR1 SNHLY and CDR2 FYNNEI. The CDR3 nucleotides are TGTGCCAGCAGAGACAGGGGATGGGAGACCCAGTACTTC. Its protein is CASRDRGWETQYF.